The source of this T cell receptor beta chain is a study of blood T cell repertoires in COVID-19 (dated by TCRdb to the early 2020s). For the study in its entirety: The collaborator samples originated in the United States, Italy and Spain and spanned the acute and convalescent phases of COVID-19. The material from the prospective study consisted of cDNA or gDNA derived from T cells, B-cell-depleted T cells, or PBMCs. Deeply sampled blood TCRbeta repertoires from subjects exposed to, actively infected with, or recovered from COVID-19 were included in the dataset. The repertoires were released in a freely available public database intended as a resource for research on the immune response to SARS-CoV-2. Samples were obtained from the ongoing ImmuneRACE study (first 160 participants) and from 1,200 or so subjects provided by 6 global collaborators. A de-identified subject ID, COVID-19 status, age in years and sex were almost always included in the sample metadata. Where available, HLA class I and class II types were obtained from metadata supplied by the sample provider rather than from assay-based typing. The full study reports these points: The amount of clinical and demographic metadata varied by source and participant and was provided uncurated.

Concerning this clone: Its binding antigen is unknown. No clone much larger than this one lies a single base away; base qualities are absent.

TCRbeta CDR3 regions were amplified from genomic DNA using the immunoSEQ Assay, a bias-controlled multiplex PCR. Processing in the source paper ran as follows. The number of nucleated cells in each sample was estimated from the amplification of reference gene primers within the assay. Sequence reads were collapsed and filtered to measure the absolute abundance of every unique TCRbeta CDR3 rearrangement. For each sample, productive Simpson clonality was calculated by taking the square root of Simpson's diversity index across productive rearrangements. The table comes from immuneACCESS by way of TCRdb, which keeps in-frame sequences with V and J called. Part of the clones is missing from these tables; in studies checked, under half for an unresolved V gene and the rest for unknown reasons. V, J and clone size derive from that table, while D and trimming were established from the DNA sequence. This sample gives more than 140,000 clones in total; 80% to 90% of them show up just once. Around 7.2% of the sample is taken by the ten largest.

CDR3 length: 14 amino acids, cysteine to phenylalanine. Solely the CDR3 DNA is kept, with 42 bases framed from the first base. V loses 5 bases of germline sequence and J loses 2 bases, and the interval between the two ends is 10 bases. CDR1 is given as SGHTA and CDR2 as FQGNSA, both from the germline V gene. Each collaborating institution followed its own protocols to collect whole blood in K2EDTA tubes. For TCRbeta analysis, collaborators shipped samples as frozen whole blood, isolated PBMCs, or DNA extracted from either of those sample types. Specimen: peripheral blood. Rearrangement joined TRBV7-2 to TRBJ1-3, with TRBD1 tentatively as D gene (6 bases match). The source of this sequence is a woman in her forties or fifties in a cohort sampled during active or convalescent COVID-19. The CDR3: CASSQGFAGNTIYF. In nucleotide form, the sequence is TGTGCCAGCAGCCAGGGGTTTGCTGGAAACACCATATATTTT.